This T cell receptor (beta chain) was sequenced during a study of T cells expressing NK-cell markers. Study in general: Sequenced donors, eight in total, included seven who were HCMV-seropositive and one who was seronegative.

The study's findings and limits: The contribution of dominant NKG2C+ clonotypes to CD8+ T cells in about 6 donors was roughly 1.0-7.0%.

Production of TCR beta cDNA relied on 5'RACE template switching with UMIs. TCRdb processed the 5' RACE reads again and assigns one entry to each CDR3 protein, with no DNA. The sample is made up of 200,000 to 300,000 distinct CDR3 sequences, and the top ten hold approximately 0.39% of it. Notes on this clonotype: Its specificity is unknown.

This receptor was taken from a young man in good health. Sequencing was done on a sample of blood T cells: a sorted CD56 or NKG2C T cell subset, CD4+ or CD8+ T cells, or bulk PBMC T cells (not recorded which).

The CDR3 sequence: CSARVGGGVVEQYF. The rearrangement uses TRBV20-1 and TRBJ2-7; TCRdb outputs TRBD2, but without DNA this stays unchecked. This CDR3 has 14 amino acids. CDR1 is DFQATT, CDR2 SNEGSKA, per germline (reference sequence).